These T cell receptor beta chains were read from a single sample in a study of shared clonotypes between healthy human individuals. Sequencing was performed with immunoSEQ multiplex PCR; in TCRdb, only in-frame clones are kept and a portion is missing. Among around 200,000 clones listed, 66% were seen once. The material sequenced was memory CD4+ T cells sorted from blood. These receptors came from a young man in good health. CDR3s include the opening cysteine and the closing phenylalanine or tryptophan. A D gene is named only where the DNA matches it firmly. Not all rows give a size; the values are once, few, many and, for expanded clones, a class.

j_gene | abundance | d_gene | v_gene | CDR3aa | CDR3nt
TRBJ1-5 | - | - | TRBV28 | CASTLGWGNQPQHF | TGTGCCAGCACCCTCGGCTGGGGCAATCAGCCCCAGCATTTT
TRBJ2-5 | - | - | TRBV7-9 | CASSSQGRETQYF | TGTGCCAGCAGCTCACAGGGGAGGGAGACCCAGTACTTC
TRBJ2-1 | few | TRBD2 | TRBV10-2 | CASSEASGSNEQFF | TGCGCCAGCAGTGAGGCCAGCGGGAGTAATGAGCAGTTCTTC
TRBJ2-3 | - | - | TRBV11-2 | CASSLGQGYGTQYF | TGTGCCAGCAGCTTAGGGCAGGGCTACGGTACGCAGTATTTT
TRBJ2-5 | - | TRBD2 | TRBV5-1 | CASSLAAGGPGETQYF | TGCGCCAGCAGCTTGGCGGCGGGAGGGCCCGGAGAGACCCAGTACTTC
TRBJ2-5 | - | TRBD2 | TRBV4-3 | CASSIAGAPGETQYF | TGCGCCAGCAGCATAGCGGGAGCCCCGGGGGAGACCCAGTACTTC
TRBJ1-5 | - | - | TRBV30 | CAWSSGLNQPQHF | TGTGCCTGGAGCTCGGGCCTAAATCAGCCCCAGCATTTT
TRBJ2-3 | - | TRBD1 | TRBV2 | CASGMTGGSDTQYF | TGTGCCAGCGGGATGACAGGGGGCTCAGATACGCAGTATTTT
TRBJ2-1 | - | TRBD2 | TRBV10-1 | CASSDGLAETNEQFF | TGCGCCAGCAGTGATGGGCTAGCGGAGACCAATGAGCAGTTCTTC
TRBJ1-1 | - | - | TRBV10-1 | CASSRTANTEAFF | TGCGCCAGCAGCCGGACAGCTAACACTGAAGCTTTCTTT
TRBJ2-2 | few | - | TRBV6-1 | CASSEQMNTGELFF | TGTGCCAGCAGTGAACAGATGAACACCGGGGAGCTGTTTTTT
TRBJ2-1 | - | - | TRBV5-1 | CASSLGSSPLGNEQFF | TGCGCCAGCAGCTTGGGGAGTAGTCCCTTGGGCAATGAGCAGTTCTTC
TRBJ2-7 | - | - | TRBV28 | CASSWVLKGTSYEQYF | TGTGCCAGCAGTTGGGTTCTGAAGGGAACCTCCTACGAGCAGTACTTC
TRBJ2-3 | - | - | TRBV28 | CASSPQSRTTDTQYF | TGTGCCAGCAGTCCACAGAGTCGGACCACAGATACGCAGTATTTT
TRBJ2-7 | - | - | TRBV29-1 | CSVLTASYEQYF | TGCAGCGTTCTGACAGCCTCCTACGAGCAGTACTTC